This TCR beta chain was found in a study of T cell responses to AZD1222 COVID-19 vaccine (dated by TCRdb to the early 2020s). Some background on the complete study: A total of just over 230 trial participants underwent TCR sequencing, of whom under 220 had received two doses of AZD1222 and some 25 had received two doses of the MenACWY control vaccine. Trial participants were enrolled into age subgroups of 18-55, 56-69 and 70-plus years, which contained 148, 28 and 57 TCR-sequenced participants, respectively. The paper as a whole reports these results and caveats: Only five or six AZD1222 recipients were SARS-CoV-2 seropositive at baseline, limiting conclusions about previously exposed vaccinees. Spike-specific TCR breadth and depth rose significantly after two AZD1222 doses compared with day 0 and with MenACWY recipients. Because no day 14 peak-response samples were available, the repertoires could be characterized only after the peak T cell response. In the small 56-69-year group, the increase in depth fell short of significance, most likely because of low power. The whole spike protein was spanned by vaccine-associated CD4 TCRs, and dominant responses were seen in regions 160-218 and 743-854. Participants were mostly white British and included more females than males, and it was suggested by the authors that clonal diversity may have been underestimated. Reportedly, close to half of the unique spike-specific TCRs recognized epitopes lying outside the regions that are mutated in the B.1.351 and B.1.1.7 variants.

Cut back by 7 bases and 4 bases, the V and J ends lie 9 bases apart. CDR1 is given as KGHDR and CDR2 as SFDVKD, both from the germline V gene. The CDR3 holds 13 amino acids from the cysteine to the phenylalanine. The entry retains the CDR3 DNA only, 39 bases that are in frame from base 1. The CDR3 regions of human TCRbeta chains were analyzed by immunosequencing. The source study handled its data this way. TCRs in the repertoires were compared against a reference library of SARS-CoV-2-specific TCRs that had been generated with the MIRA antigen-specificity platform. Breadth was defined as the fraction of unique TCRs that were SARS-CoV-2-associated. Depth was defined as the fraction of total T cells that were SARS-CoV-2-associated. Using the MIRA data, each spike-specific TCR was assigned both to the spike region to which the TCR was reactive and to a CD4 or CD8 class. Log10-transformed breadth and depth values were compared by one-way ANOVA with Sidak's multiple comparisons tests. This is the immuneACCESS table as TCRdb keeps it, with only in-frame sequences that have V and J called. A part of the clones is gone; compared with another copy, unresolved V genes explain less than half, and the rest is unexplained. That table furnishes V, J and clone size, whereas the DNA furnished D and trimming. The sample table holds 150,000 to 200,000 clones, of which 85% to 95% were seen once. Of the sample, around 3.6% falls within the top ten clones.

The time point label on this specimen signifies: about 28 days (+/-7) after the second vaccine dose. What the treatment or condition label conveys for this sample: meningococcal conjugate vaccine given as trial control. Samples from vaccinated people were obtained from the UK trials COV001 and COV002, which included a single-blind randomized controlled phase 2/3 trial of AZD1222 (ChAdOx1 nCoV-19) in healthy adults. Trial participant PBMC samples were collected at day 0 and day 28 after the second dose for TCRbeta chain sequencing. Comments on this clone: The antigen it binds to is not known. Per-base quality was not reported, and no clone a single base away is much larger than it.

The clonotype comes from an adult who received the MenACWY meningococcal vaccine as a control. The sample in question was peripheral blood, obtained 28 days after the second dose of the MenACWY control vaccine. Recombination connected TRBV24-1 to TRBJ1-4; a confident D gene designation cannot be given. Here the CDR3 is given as CATRASGNEKLFF. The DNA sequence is TGTGCCACCAGGGCCTCCGGTAATGAAAAACTGTTTTTT.